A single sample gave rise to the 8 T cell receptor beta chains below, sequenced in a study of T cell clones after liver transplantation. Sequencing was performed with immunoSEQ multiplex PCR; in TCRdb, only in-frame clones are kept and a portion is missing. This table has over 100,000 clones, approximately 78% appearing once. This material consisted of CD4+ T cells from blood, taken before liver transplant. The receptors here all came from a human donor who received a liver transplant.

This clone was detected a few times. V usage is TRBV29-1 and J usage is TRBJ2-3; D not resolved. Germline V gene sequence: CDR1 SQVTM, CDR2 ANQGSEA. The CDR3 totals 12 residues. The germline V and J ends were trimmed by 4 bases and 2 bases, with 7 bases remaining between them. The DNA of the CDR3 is TGCAGCGTTGGGAGTGTCACAGATACGCAGTATTTT. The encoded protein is CSVGSVTDTQYF.

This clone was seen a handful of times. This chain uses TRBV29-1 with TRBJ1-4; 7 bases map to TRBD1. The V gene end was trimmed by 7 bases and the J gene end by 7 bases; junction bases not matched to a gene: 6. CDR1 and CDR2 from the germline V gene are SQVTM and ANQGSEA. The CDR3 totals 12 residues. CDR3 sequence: CSGQGFGEKLFF. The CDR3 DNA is TGCAGCGGACAGGGCTTCGGTGAAAAACTGTTTTTT.

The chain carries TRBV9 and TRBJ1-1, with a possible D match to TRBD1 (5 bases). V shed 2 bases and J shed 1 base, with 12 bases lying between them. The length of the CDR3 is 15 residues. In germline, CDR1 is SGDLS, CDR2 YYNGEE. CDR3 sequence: CASSVRGGGNTEAFF. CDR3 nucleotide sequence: TGTGCCAGCAGCGTCCGTGGGGGAGGGAACACTGAAGCTTTCTTT. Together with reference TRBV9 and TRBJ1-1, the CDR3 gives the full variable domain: DSGVTQTPKHLITATGQRVTLRCSPRSGDLSVYWYQQSLDQGLQFLIQYYNGEERAKGNILERFSAQQFPDLHSELNLSSLELGDSALYFCASSVRGGGNTEAFFGQGTRLTVV.

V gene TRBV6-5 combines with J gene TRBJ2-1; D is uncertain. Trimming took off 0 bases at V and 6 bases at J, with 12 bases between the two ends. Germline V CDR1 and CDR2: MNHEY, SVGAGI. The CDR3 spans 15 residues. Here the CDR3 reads CASSYSRFSINEQFF. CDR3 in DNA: TGTGCCAGCAGTTACTCGCGGTTTTCTATCAATGAGCAGTTCTTC.

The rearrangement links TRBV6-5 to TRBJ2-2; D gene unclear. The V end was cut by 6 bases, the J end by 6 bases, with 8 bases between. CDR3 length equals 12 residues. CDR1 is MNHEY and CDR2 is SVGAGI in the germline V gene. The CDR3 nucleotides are TGTGCCAGCAGAGGGATCTCCGGGGAGCTGTTTTTT. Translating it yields CASRGISGELFF.

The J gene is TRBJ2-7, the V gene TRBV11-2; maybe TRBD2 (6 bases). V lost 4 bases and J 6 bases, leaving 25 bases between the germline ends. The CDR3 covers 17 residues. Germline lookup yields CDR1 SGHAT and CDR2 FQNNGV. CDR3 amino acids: CASSSGGGTLFGREQYF. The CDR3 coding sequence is TGTGCCAGCAGCTCGGGCGGCGGGACCCTTTTCGGCCGCGAGCAGTACTTC.

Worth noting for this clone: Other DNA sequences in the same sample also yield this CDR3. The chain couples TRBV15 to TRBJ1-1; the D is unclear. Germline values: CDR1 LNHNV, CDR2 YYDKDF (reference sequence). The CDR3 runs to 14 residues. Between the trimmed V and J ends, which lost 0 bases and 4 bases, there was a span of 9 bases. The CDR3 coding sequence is TGTGCCACCAGCAGAGATCTAGGAGGCACTGAAGCTTTCTTT. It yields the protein CATSRDLGGTEAFF.

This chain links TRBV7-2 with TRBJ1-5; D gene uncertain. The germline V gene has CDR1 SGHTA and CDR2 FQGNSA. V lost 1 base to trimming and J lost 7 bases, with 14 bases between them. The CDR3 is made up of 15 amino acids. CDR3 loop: CASSLVGRTGQPQHF. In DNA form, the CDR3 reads TGTGCCAGCAGCTTAGTAGGGAGGACGGGGCAGCCCCAGCATTTT.